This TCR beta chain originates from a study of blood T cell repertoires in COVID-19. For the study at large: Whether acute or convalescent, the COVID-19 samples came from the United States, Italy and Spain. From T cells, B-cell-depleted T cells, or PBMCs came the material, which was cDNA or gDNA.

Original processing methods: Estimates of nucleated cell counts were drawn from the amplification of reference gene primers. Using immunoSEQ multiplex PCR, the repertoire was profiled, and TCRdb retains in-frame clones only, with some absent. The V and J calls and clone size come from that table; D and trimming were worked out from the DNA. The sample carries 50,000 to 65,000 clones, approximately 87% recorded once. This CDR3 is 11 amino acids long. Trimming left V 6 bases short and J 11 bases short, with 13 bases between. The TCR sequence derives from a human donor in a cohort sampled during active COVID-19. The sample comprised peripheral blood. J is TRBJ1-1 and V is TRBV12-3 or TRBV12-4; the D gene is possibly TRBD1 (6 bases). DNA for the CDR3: TGTGCCAGCAGCAGTACAGGGAGCGCTTTCTTT. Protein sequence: CASSSTGSAFF.